The rows below give T cell receptor beta chains drawn from one sample of a study of identifying expanded T cells in peripheral blood. Assay: immunoSEQ multiplex PCR; the TCRdb copy retains only in-frame clones and omits some. The data hold approximately 110,000 clones, with roughly 91% observed a single time. Sequencing was done on a sample of blood. The receptors here all came from a person aged 18 to 69 in good health. Each CDR3 is given with its conserved first and last residue. D genes are given only for firm matches. Part of the rows lack a size; the others show once, few, many or a class for expanded clones.

len,j_gene,abundance,d_gene,v_gene,CDR3aa,CDR3nt
13,TRBJ1-1,.,.,TRBV7-9,CASRPPSFGEAFF,TGTGCCAGCAGACCCCCGTCGTTCGGGGAAGCTTTCTTT
13,TRBJ1-2,.,.,TRBV28,CASSFADNYGYTF,TGTGCCAGCAGTTTCGCAGACAACTATGGCTACACCTTC
18,TRBJ2-1,.,TRBD2,TRBV19,CASTRTGTSGGVYNEQFF,TGTGCCAGTACCCGAACGGGGACTAGCGGGGGGGTATACAATGAGCAGTTCTTC
13,TRBJ2-7,.,TRBD1,TRBV6-6,CACRTGGGYEQYF,TGTGCCTGTCGGACAGGGGGAGGCTACGAGCAGTACTTC
18,TRBJ2-7,.,.,TRBV4-1,CASSHNPYYTNGAYEQYF,TGCGCCAGCAGCCACAACCCGTACTACACTAACGGAGCCTACGAGCAGTACTTC
15,TRBJ2-7,.,TRBD1,TRBV6-5,CATKTTDRDVYEQYF,TGTGCCACCAAAACGACTGACAGGGACGTTTACGAGCAGTACTTC
15,TRBJ1-3,.,TRBD1,TRBV6-5,CASSHPGGSGNTIYF,TGTGCCAGCAGTCACCCAGGGGGGTCTGGAAACACCATATATTTT
15,TRBJ2-3,.,TRBD1,TRBV6-6,CASSYSGQGVWEQYF,TGTGCCAGCAGTTATTCGGGACAGGGGGTCTGGGAGCAGTATTTT
15,TRBJ2-5,.,TRBD1,TRBV11-2,CASSIGTEPQRTQYF,TGTGCCAGCAGCATCGGGACAGAGCCTCAGAGGACCCAGTACTTC
15,TRBJ2-1,.,TRBD2,TRBV5-8,CASSAGTSAHNEQFF,TGTGCCAGCAGCGCCGGGACTAGCGCCCACAATGAGCAGTTCTTC
13,TRBJ1-1,.,.,TRBV7-2,CATKGHINTEAFF,TGTGCCACAAAGGGACACATTAACACTGAAGCTTTCTTT
13,TRBJ1-1,.,.,TRBV7-2,CASSSLPGPVIFF,TGTGCCAGCAGCTCCCTACCGGGCCCCGTCATTTTCTTT
13,TRBJ2-1,.,TRBD2,TRBV11-2,CASSAGTSGNQFF,TGTGCCAGCAGCGCCGGGACTAGCGGGAACCAGTTCTTC
16,TRBJ2-2,.,TRBD2,TRBV5-4,CASSPAGGRSTGELFF,TGTGCCAGCAGCCCGGCGGGGGGCCGTTCTACCGGGGAGCTGTTTTTT
14,TRBJ1-1,.,TRBD1,TRBV18,CASSPRQGNTEAFF,TGTGCCAGCTCACCCAGACAGGGGAACACTGAAGCTTTCTTT
16,TRBJ1-5,.,.,TRBV2,CASSEARGQGVQPQHF,TGTGCCAGCAGTGAAGCGCGAGGTCAGGGAGTGCAGCCCCAGCATTTT
15,TRBJ2-3,once,.,TRBV28,CASSLVGIPPDTQYF,TGTGCCAGCAGTTTAGTAGGGATCCCGCCAGATACGCAGTATTTT
11,TRBJ2-5,.,.,TRBV11-1,CASSYQETQYF,TGTGCCAGCAGTTATCAAGAGACCCAGTACTTC
16,TRBJ2-3,.,TRBD1,TRBV11-3,CASSSGTGGDPDTQYF,TGTGCCAGCAGCTCCGGGACAGGAGGCGATCCAGATACGCAGTATTTT
13,TRBJ1-1,.,.,TRBV7-2,CASSTQPNTEAFF,TGTGCCAGCAGCACACAGCCTAACACTGAAGCTTTCTTT
11,TRBJ1-1,.,.,TRBV14,CASSQSPEAFF,TGTGCCAGCAGCCAGTCCCCTGAAGCTTTCTTT
15,TRBJ2-7,.,TRBD1,TRBV25-1,CASSAPGTGSYEQYF,TGTGCCAGCAGTGCCCCCGGGACAGGGTCCTACGAGCAGTACTTC
14,TRBJ2-7,.,.,TRBV18,CASSPPEGQVEQYF,TGTGCCAGCTCACCACCGGAGGGGCAGGTCGAGCAGTACTTC
14,TRBJ2-3,once,.,TRBV4-3,CASSTTGSTDTQYF,TGCGCCAGCAGCACGACAGGCTCCACAGATACGCAGTATTTT
13,TRBJ2-7,.,TRBD2,TRBV19,CASKKRGSYEQYF,TGTGCCAGTAAGAAGCGGGGCTCCTACGAGCAGTACTTC
10,TRBJ1-1,.,.,TRBV20-1,CSEFATEAFF,TGCAGTGAGTTCGCCACTGAAGCTTTCTTT
14,TRBJ2-2,once,.,TRBV5-6,CASRTGALTGELFF,TGTGCCAGCAGGACGGGGGCGTTAACCGGGGAGCTGTTTTTT
15,TRBJ2-7,.,.,TRBV7-9,CASSGPPSSFHEQYF,TGTGCCAGCAGCGGCCCCCCATCTAGCTTCCACGAGCAGTACTTC
17,TRBJ1-1,.,.,TRBV12-5,CASGLVLGQGLNTEAFF,TGTGCTAGTGGTTTGGTACTGGGGCAGGGGTTGAACACTGAAGCTTTCTTT
17,TRBJ1-2,.,TRBD1,TRBV4-3,CASSQEAVVTGNYGYTF,TGCGCCAGCAGCCAAGAGGCGGTCGTGACAGGGAACTATGGCTACACCTTC
13,TRBJ2-1,.,.,TRBV15,CATGRILGREQFF,TGTGCCACCGGCAGGATCTTAGGAAGGGAGCAGTTCTTC
13,TRBJ1-2,.,TRBD1,TRBV27,CASAAGQGYGYTF,TGTGCCAGCGCCGCCGGACAGGGGTATGGCTACACCTTC
15,TRBJ2-4,.,.,TRBV11-1,CASSPNLASKNIQYF,TGTGCCAGCAGCCCTAATTTGGCTTCCAAAAACATTCAGTACTTC
13,TRBJ2-5,.,.,TRBV30,CAWEGSRSETQYF,TGTGCCTGGGAGGGGTCCAGGTCGGAGACCCAGTACTTC
18,TRBJ2-3,.,TRBD1,TRBV23-1,CASSQSVQGAVRTDTQYF,TGCGCCAGCAGTCAATCGGTTCAGGGGGCAGTTCGCACAGATACGCAGTATTTT
11,TRBJ2-7,.,.,TRBV6-1,CASSEFREQYF,TGTGCCAGCAGTGAATTTAGGGAGCAGTACTTC
17,TRBJ1-5,.,TRBD1,TRBV19,CASSTWDRDPSGQPQHF,TGTGCCAGTAGTACTTGGGACAGGGACCCCTCGGGGCAGCCCCAGCATTTT
13,TRBJ2-7,.,.,TRBV5-6,CASSFGPTYEQYF,TGTGCCAGCAGCTTCGGGCCAACCTACGAGCAGTACTTC
15,TRBJ1-5,.,TRBD1,TRBV6-5,CASSSTGMASQPQHF,TGTGCTAGCAGTTCGACAGGGATGGCTAGTCAGCCCCAGCATTTT
14,TRBJ2-5,.,TRBD2,TRBV29-1,CSVTGTSGKETQYF,TGCAGCGTTACCGGGACTAGCGGTAAAGAGACCCAGTACTTC
15,TRBJ2-7,.,TRBD2,TRBV27,CASTENSGGLHEQYF,TGTGCCAGCACAGAGAATAGCGGGGGTCTCCACGAGCAGTACTTC
11,TRBJ1-2,.,.,TRBV5-8,CASSFLWGYTF,TGTGCCAGCAGCTTCCTATGGGGCTACACCTTC